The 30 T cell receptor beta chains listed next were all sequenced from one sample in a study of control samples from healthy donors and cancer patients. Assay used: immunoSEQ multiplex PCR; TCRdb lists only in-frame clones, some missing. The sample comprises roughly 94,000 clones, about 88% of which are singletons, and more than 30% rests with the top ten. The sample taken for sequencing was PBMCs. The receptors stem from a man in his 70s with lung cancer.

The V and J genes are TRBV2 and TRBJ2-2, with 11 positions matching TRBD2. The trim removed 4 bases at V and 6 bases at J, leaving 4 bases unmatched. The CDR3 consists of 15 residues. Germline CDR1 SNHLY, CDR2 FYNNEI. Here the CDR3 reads CASSALSGGAGELFF. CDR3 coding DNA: TGTGCCAGCAGTGCCCTTAGCGGGGGGGCCGGGGAGCTGTTTTTT.

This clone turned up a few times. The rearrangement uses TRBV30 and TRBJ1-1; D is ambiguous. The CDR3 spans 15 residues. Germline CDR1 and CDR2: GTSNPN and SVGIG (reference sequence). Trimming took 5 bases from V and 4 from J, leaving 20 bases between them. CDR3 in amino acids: CAWRGVGRPGTEAFF. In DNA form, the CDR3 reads TGTGCCTGGCGCGGAGTAGGACGGCCCGGCACTGAAGCTTTCTTT. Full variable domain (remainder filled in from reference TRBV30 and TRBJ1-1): SQTIHQWPATLVQPVGSPLSLECTVEGTSNPNLYWYRQAAGRGLQLLFYSVGIGQISSEVPQNLSASRPQDRQFILSSKKLLLSDSGFYLCAWRGVGRPGTEAFFGQGTRLTVV.

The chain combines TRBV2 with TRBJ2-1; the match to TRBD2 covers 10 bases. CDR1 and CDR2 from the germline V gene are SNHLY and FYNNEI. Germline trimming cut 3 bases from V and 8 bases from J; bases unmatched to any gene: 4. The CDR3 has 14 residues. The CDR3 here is CASSERLAGDEQFF. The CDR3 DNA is TGTGCCAGCAGTGAGCGGCTAGCGGGGGATGAGCAGTTCTTC.

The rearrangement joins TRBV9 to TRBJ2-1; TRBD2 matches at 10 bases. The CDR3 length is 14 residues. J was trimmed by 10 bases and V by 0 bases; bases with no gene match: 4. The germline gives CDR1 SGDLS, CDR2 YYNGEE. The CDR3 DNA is TGTGCCAGCAGCGTAGCTAGCGGGGGAAACGAGCAGTTCTTC. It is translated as CASSVASGGNEQFF. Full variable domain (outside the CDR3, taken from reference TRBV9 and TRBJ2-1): DSGVTQTPKHLITATGQRVTLRCSPRSGDLSVYWYQQSLDQGLQFLIQYYNGEERAKGNILERFSAQQFPDLHSELNLSSLELGDSALYFCASSVASGGNEQFFGPGTRLTVL.

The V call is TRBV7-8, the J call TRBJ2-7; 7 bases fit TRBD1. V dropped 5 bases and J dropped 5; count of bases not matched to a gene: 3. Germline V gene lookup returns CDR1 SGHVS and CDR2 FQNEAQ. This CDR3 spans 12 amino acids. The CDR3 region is CASSRQGHEQYF. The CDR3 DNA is TGTGCCAGCAGCAGACAGGGTCACGAGCAGTACTTC.

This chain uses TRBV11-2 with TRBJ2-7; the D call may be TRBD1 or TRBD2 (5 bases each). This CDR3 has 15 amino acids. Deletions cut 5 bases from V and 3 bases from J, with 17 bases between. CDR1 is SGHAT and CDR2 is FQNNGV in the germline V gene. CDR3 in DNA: TGTGCCAGCAGCCCCCGAGGGGCTTTGAACTACGAGCAGTACTTC. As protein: CASSPRGALNYEQYF.

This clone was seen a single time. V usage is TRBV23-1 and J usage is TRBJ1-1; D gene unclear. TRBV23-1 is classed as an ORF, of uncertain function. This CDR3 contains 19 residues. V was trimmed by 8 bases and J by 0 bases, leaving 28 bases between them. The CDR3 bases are TGCGCCAGCGACTCGTGGGTCCGGGCCCTCGCCCTGATGAACACTGAAGCTTTCTTT. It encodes CASDSWVRALALMNTEAFF.

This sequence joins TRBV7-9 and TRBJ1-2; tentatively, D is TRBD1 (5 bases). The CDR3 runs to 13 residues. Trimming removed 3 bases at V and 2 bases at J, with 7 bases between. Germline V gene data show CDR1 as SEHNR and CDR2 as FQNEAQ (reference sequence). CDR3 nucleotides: TGTGCCAGCAGCTTCCGGGACAACTATGGCTACACCTTC. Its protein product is CASSFRDNYGYTF.

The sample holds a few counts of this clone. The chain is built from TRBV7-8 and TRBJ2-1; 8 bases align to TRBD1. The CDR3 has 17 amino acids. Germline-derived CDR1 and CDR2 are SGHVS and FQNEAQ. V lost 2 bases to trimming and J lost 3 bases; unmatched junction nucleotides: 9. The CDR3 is CASSLSRNRGDYNEQFF. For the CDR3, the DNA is TGTGCCAGCAGCTTATCGAGAAACAGGGGGGACTACAATGAGCAGTTCTTC.

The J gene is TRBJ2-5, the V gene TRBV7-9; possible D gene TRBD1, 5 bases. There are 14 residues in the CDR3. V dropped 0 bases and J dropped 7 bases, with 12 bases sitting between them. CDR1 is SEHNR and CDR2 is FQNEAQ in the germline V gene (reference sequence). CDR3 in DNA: TGTGCCAGCAGCTTAGCGGCAGGGCCGGGGACCCAGTACTTC. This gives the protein CASSLAAGPGTQYF.

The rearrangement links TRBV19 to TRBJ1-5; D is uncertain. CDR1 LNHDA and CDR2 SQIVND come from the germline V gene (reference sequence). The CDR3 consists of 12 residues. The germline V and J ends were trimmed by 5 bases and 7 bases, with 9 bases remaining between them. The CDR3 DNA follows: TGTGCCAGTAGTCTACTCGGGCAGCCCCAGCATTTT. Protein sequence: CASSLLGQPQHF.

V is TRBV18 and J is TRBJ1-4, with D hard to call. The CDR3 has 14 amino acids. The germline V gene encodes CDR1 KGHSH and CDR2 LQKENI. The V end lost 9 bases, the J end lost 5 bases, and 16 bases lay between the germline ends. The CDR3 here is CASAQGSKNEKLFF. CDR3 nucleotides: TGTGCCAGTGCACAAGGGTCGAAAAATGAAAAACTGTTTTTT. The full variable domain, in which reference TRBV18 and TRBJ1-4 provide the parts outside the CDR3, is NAGVMQNPRHLVRRRGQEARLRCSPMKGHSHVYWYRQLPEEGLKFMVYLQKENIIDESGMPKERFSAEFPKEGPSILRIQQVVRGDSAAYFCASAQGSKNEKLFFGSGTQLSVL.

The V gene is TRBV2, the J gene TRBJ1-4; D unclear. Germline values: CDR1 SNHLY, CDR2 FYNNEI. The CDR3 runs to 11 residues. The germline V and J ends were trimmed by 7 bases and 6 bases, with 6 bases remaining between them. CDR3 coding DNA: TGTGCCAGCATAAGGGATGAAAAACTGTTTTTT. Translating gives CASIRDEKLFF.

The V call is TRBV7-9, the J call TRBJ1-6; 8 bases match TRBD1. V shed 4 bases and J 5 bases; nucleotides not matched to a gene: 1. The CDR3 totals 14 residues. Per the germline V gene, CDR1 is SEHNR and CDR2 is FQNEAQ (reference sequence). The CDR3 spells CASSSTGDNSPLHF. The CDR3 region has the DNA TGTGCCAGCAGCTCGACAGGGGATAATTCACCCCTCCACTTT.

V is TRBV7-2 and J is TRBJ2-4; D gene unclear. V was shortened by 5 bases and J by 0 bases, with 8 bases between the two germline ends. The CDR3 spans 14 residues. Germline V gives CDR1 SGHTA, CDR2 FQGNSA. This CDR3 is CASSPRLAKNIQYF. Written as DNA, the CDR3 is TGTGCCAGCAGCCCACGATTAGCCAAAAACATTCAGTACTTC.

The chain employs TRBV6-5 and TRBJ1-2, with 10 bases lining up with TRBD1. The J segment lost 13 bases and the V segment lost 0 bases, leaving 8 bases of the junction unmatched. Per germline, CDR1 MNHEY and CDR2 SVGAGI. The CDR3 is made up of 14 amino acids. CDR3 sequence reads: CASSYSAGTGDATF. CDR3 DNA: TGTGCCAGCAGTTACTCGGCCGGGACAGGGGACGCCACCTTC.

CDR3 sequence (DNA): TGTGCCAGCAGCTTAGGGGTTTTTAATGAAAAACTGTTTTTT. Protein sequence: CASSLGVFNEKLFF. This rearrangement joins TRBV7-6 to TRBJ1-4; D not certain. Germline lookup yields CDR1 SGHVS and CDR2 FNYEAQ. V lost 1 base to trimming and J lost 4 bases, with 7 bases between them. This CDR3 region has 14 residues.

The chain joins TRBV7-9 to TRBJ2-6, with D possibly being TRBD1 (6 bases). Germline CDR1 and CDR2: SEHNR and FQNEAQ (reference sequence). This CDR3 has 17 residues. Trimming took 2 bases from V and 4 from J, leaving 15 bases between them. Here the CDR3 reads CASSLTGHSTGANVLTF. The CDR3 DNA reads TGTGCCAGCAGCTTAACGGGACACTCAACCGGGGCCAACGTCCTGACTTTC.

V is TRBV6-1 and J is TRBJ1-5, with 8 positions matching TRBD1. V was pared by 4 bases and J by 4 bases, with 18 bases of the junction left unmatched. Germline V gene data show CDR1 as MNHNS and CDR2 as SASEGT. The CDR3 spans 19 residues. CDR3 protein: CASSGTGSSLSRENQPQHF. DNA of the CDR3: TGTGCCAGCAGTGGGACAGGGAGTTCCCTCAGTAGAGAGAATCAGCCCCAGCATTTT.

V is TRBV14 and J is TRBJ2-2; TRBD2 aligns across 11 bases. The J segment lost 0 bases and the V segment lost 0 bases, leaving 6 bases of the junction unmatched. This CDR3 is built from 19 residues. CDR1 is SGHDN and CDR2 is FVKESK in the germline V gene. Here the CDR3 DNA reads TGTGCCAGCAGCCAAGATCGGCTAGCGGGGGGCCCGAACACCGGGGAGCTGTTTTTT. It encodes CASSQDRLAGGPNTGELFF.

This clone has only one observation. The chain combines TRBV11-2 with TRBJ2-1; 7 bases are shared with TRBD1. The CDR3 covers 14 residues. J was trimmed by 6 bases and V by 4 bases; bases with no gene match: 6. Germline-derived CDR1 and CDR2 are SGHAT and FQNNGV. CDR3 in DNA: TGTGCCAGCAGCTCCGGGACAGTACTCAATGAGCAGTTCTTC. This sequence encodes CASSSGTVLNEQFF.

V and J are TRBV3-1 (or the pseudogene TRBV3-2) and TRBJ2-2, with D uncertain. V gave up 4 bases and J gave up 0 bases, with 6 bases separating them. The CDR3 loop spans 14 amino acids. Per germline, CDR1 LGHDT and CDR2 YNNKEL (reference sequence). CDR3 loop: CASSLLTNTGELFF. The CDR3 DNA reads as TGTGCCAGCAGCCTACTTACGAACACCGGGGAGCTGTTTTTT.

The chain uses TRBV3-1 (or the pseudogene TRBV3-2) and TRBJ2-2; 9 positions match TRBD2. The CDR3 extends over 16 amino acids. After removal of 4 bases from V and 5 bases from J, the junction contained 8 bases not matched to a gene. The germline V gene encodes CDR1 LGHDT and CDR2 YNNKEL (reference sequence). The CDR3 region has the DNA TGTGCCAGCAGCCTTAAACGGCGGGGGGGAACCGGGGAGCTGTTTTTT. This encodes CASSLKRRGGTGELFF.

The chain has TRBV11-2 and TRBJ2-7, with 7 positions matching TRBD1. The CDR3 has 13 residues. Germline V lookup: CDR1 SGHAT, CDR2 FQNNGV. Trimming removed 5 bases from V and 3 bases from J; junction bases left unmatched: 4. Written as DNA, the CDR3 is TGTGCCAGCAGCCTAACAGGGGACTACGAGCAGTACTTC. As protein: CASSLTGDYEQYF.

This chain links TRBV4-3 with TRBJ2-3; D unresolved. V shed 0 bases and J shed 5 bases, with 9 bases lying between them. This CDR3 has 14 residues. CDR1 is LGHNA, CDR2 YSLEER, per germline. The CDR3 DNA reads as TGCGCCAGCAGCCAAGAACTTAGTATAGATACGCAGTATTTT. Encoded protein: CASSQELSIDTQYF.

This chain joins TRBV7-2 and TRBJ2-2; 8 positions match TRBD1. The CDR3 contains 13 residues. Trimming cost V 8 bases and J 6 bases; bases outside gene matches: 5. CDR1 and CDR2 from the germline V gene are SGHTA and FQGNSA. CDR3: CASGNRGSGELFF. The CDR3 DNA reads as TGTGCCAGCGGGAACAGGGGGTCCGGGGAGCTGTTTTTT. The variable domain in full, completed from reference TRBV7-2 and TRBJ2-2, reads GAGVSQSPSNKVTEKGKDVELRCDPISGHTALYWYRQSLGQGLEFLIYFQGNSAPDKSGLPSDRFSAERTGGSVSTLTIQRTQQEDSAVYLCASGNRGSGELFFGEGSRLTVL.

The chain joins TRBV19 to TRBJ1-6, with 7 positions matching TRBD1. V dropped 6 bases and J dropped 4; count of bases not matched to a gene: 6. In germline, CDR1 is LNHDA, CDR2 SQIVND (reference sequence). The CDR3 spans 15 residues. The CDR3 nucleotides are TGTGCCAGTAGAACCGGGACAGTATATAATTCACCCCTCCACTTT. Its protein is CASRTGTVYNSPLHF.

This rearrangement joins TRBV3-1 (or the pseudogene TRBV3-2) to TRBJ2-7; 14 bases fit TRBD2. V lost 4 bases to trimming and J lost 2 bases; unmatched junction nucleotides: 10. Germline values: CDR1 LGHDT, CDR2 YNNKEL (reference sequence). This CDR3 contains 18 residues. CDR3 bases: TGTGCCAGCAGCCGAGGACTAGCGGGGGGCGCCCAAACCTACGAGCAGTACTTC. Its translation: CASSRGLAGGAQTYEQYF.

This chain's CDR3 is CASSLASGPVYGYTF. The CDR3 DNA follows: TGCGCCAGCAGCCTAGCTTCGGGGCCGGTCTATGGCTACACCTTC. This chain uses TRBV5-1 with TRBJ1-2, with D possibly TRBD1 on 5 matching bases. V lost 4 bases, J lost 4 bases, and 17 bases lay in between. Germline-derived CDR1 and CDR2 are SGHRS and YFSETQ. This CDR3 comprises 15 residues.

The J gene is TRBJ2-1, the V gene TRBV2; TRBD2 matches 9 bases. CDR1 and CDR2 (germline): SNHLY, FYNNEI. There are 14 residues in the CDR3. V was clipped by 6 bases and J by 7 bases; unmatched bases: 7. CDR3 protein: CASRGTSRLNEQFF. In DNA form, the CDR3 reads TGTGCCAGCAGAGGGACTAGCAGGCTGAATGAGCAGTTCTTC. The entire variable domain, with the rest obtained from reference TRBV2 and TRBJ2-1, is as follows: EPEVTQTPSHQVTQMGQEVILRCVPISNHLYFYWYRQILGQKVEFLVSFYNNEISEKSEIFDDQFSVERPDGSNFTLKIRSTKLEDSAMYFCASRGTSRLNEQFFGPGTRLTVL.